These 27 T cell receptor beta chains were sequenced from one sample in a study of blood T cell repertoires in COVID-19. Generated by immunoSEQ multiplex PCR, the TCRdb table keeps only in-frame clones and is missing some. Of approximately 400,000 clones listed, around 87% are singletons. What was sequenced was PBMCs or T cells enriched from blood (not recorded which). The receptor source for this set is a man aged 25 to 45 who had recovered from COVID-19.

This clone was counted a single time. The genes are TRBV6-4 and TRBJ1-5; D gene uncertain. The CDR3 runs to 13 residues. CDR1 MRHNA and CDR2 SNTAGT come from the germline V gene. The germline V and J ends were trimmed by 0 bases and 9 bases, with 9 bases remaining between them. The CDR3 here is CASSDSRGSPQHF. As DNA, the CDR3 is TGTGCCAGCAGTGACTCGAGAGGTTCGCCCCAGCATTTT.

V usage is TRBV12-5 and J usage is TRBJ2-7; a weak D match, TRBD1 (6 bases). Germline V gene sequence: CDR1 LGHNT, CDR2 FRNRAP. The germline V and J ends were trimmed by 1 base and 2 bases, with 9 bases remaining between them. The CDR3 consists of 14 residues. The chain's CDR3 is CASGLGDTAYEQYF. As DNA, the CDR3 is TGTGCTAGTGGTTTGGGGGACACTGCCTACGAGCAGTACTTC.

The gene calls are TRBV7-9 and TRBJ2-2; D perhaps matches TRBD1 (6 bases). Between the trimmed V and J ends, which lost 5 bases and 0 bases, there was a span of 13 bases. In germline, CDR1 is SEHNR, CDR2 FQNEAQ (reference sequence). The CDR3 contains 16 residues. The CDR3 is CASSQFGTPNTGELFF. As DNA, the CDR3 is TGTGCCAGCAGCCAATTCGGGACACCGAACACCGGGGAGCTGTTTTTT.

The chain is built from TRBV7-9 and TRBJ2-4, with D maybe TRBD1 (5 bases). The V end was cut by 1 base, the J end by 3 bases, with 13 bases between. Germline V gives CDR1 SEHNR, CDR2 FQNEAQ (reference sequence). The CDR3 loop spans 16 amino acids. For the CDR3, the DNA is TGTGCCAGCAGCTTAGTTCAGGGAAGGGACAAAAACATTCAGTACTTC. Amino acid sequence: CASSLVQGRDKNIQYF.

This clone was recorded once. The chain is built from TRBV7-9 and TRBJ1-3; 10 nucleotides align to TRBD1. Germline V CDR1 and CDR2: SEHNR, FQNEAQ (reference sequence). Germline trimming cut 4 bases from V and 4 bases from J; bases unmatched to any gene: 7. The CDR3 loop spans 16 amino acids. For the CDR3, the DNA is TGTGCCAGCAGCTCCCAGGGACAGGGGATAGGAAACACCATATATTTT. This encodes CASSSQGQGIGNTIYF.

The chain has TRBV9 and TRBJ1-2; D uncertain. V was cut by 2 bases and J by 7 bases, with 12 bases left in between. This CDR3 is 13 amino acids long. CDR1 and CDR2 (germline): SGDLS, YYNGEE. The CDR3: CASSVGGSGGYTF. The CDR3 bases are TGTGCCAGCAGCGTCGGAGGGTCGGGTGGCTACACCTTC.

The chain has TRBV10-1 and TRBJ2-1, with D uncertain. CDR1 and CDR2 from the germline V gene are WNHNN and SYGVQD (reference sequence). Trimming removed 0 bases from V and 2 bases from J, with 11 bases in between. This CDR3 is built from 16 residues. The CDR3: CASSESGRGAYNEQFF. The CDR3 nucleotides read TGCGCCAGCAGTGAGTCAGGTCGAGGTGCCTACAATGAGCAGTTCTTC.

The genes are TRBV7-9 and TRBJ1-2; TRBD1 matches at 11 bases. V shed 5 bases, J shed 4 bases, and the junction held 6 bases outside the gene matches. The CDR3 extends over 15 amino acids. Germline V lookup: CDR1 SEHNR, CDR2 FQNEAQ (reference sequence). The CDR3 spells CASSPRTGGSYGYTF. CDR3 nucleotide sequence: TGTGCCAGCAGCCCAAGGACAGGGGGCAGCTATGGCTACACCTTC. The variable domain in full, completed from reference TRBV7-9 and TRBJ1-2, reads DTGVSQNPRHKITKRGQNVTFRCDPISEHNRLYWYRQTLGQGPEFLTYFQNEAQLEKSRLLSDRFSAERPKGSFSTLEIQRTEQGDSAMYLCASSPRTGGSYGYTFGSGTRLTVV.

The rearrangement links TRBV21-1 to TRBJ1-1; the D segment call TRBD1 is taken from the table without a DNA check. TRBV21-1 is a pseudogene segment. The CDR3 length is 15 residues. The CDR3 region is CASSKRTGQGAGAFF. The CDR3 DNA follows: TGTGCCAGCAGCAAGAGGACGGGACAGGGGGCAGGAGCTTTCTTT.

V is TRBV6-4 and J is TRBJ1-1; D unresolved. V lost 2 bases to trimming and J lost 5 bases, with 9 bases between them. Per the germline V gene, CDR1 is MRHNA and CDR2 is SNTAGT. The CDR3 length is 13 residues. Written as DNA, the CDR3 is TGTGCCAGCAGTGACCATACGGGTACTGAAGCTTTCTTT. Amino acids: CASSDHTGTEAFF.

The chain has TRBV18 and TRBJ2-3; the D gene is possibly TRBD1 (5 bases). This CDR3 is 14 amino acids long. Germline-derived CDR1 and CDR2 are KGHSH and LQKENI. With 4 bases removed from V and 0 bases from J, the gap between germline ends came to 8 bases. CDR3 region: CASSRTGSTDTQYF. DNA of the CDR3: TGTGCCAGCTCACGAACAGGCAGCACAGATACGCAGTATTTT.

The V call is TRBV30, the J call TRBJ2-1; D is ambiguous. The CDR3 runs to 15 residues. The V gene lost 3 bases and the J gene lost 0 bases, with 12 bases spanning the gap. Germline CDR1 is GTSNPN and CDR2 is SVGIG (reference sequence). Here the CDR3 reads CAWRLPVSSYNEQFF. The CDR3 nucleotides are TGTGCCTGGAGGCTTCCGGTCTCCTCCTACAATGAGCAGTTCTTC. Complete variable domain (other parts from reference TRBV30 and TRBJ2-1): SQTIHQWPATLVQPVGSPLSLECTVEGTSNPNLYWYRQAAGRGLQLLFYSVGIGQISSEVPQNLSASRPQDRQFILSSKKLLLSDSGFYLCAWRLPVSSYNEQFFGPGTRLTVL.

A single count supports this clone. Other nucleotide sequences in the sample specify the same CDR3. J is TRBJ1-3 and V is TRBV4-1; 7 bases line up with TRBD1. V was clipped by 1 base and J by 0 bases; unmatched bases: 3. The V gene's germline CDR1 is MGHRA and CDR2 YSYEKL. This CDR3 contains 16 residues. CDR3: CASSQARDSSGNTIYF. The CDR3 DNA is TGCGCCAGCAGCCAAGCCCGGGACAGCTCTGGAAACACCATATATTTT.

The chain is built from TRBV4-1 and TRBJ2-7; tentative D call: TRBD1 (5 bases). Germline V gene lookup returns CDR1 MGHRA and CDR2 YSYEKL. Trimming shortened V by 4 bases and J by 4 bases, and 14 bases separated the two germline ends. The CDR3 totals 14 residues. CDR3: CASSPGRSRYEQYF. The CDR3 DNA reads as TGCGCCAGCAGCCCAGGGCGGTCCAGGTACGAGCAGTACTTC.

The chain employs TRBV20-1 and TRBJ1-4; no definite D call. The CDR3 is made up of 10 amino acids. Trimming shortened V by 5 bases and J by 8 bases, and 6 bases separated the two germline ends. The germline gives CDR1 DFQATT, CDR2 SNEGSKA (reference sequence). This CDR3 reads CSALQEKLFF. In DNA form, the CDR3 reads TGCAGTGCTCTACAGGAAAAACTGTTTTTT.

The chain recombines TRBV5-1 with TRBJ2-1; 9 bases agree with TRBD2. Unmatched junction bases numbered 10, after V lost 8 bases and J lost 10 bases. The CDR3 length is 13 residues. Germline loops: CDR1 SGHRS, CDR2 YFSETQ. CDR3 coding DNA: TGCGCCAGTCGGATAGCGGGGGTATACGAGCAGTTCTTC. Its translation is CASRIAGVYEQFF.

The chain recombines TRBV5-5 with TRBJ1-4; a possible D gene is TRBD1 (6 bases). Germline CDR1 SGHKS, CDR2 YYEKEE (reference sequence). V dropped 4 bases and J dropped 8 bases, with 9 bases sitting between them. The CDR3 loop spans 12 amino acids. The CDR3 bases are TGTGCCAGCAGCAGGACAGAAGAAAAACTGTTTTTT. Amino acids: CASSRTEEKLFF.

The V gene is TRBV7-6, the J gene TRBJ1-1; 10 bases are shared with TRBD1. With 6 bases clipped from V and 0 bases from J, the junction kept 4 bases outside the gene matches. CDR1 and CDR2 (germline): SGHVS, FNYEAQ. CDR3 length: 15 amino acids. In nucleotides, the CDR3 is TGTGCCAGCAGGCCGGACAGGGGGGTGAACACTGAAGCTTTCTTT. It is translated as CASRPDRGVNTEAFF.

The chain has TRBV30 and TRBJ2-3; weak D call: TRBD2 (5 bases). V lost 2 bases and J 5 bases, leaving 14 bases between the germline ends. The CDR3 is 14 amino acids. Germline loops: CDR1 GTSNPN, CDR2 SVGIG (reference sequence). The CDR3: CAWSPTPREDTQYF. The CDR3 region has the DNA TGTGCCTGGAGTCCGACCCCCCGGGAAGATACGCAGTATTTT.

This clone has more than one count but fewer than ten. This chain joins TRBV11-2 and TRBJ1-3; the D is unclear. Germline V gene lookup returns CDR1 SGHAT and CDR2 FQNNGV. V lost 1 base to trimming and J lost 0 bases, with 10 bases between them. CDR3 length: 16 residues. DNA of the CDR3: TGTGCCAGCAGCTTAGGAGGGCTTTACTCTGGAAACACCATATATTTT. Protein sequence: CASSLGGLYSGNTIYF.

This clone showed up just a few times. This chain connects TRBV11-2 to TRBJ1-6, with a tentative D call TRBD1 (5 bases). CDR1 is SGHAT and CDR2 is FQNNGV in the germline V gene. V was clipped by 4 bases and J by 8 bases, with 9 bases between them. This CDR3 spans 13 amino acids. The CDR3 sequence is CASSSTDDSPLHF. The CDR3 DNA is TGTGCCAGCAGCTCGACAGACGATTCACCCCTCCACTTT.

The rearrangement uses TRBV19 and TRBJ2-1; 8 bases align to TRBD1. This CDR3 has 17 amino acids. Germline V lookup: CDR1 LNHDA, CDR2 SQIVND (reference sequence). V was clipped by 0 bases and J by 9 bases; unmatched bases: 13. This CDR3 is CASSIDSQQGALGEQFF. The CDR3 coding sequence is TGTGCCAGTAGTATAGATTCTCAGCAGGGGGCGCTTGGTGAGCAGTTCTTC.

The chain uses TRBV29-1 and TRBJ1-2; D remains ambiguous. Per germline, CDR1 SQVTM and CDR2 ANQGSEA. The CDR3 covers 15 residues. V gave up 0 bases and J gave up 8 bases, with 19 bases separating them. The CDR3: CSVEEYRGSLAGYTF. CDR3 sequence (DNA): TGCAGCGTTGAAGAATACCGGGGTAGCCTAGCGGGCTACACCTTC. The entire variable domain, with the rest obtained from reference TRBV29-1 and TRBJ1-2, is as follows: SAVISQKPSRDICQRGTSLTIQCQVDSQVTMMFWYRQQPGQSLTLIATANQGSEATYESGFVIDKFPISRPNLTFSTLTVSNMSPEDSSIYLCSVEEYRGSLAGYTFGSGTRLTVV.

This clone was counted a single time. CDR3 nucleotides: TGTGCCTGGAGGGACAGGGGGCTCTCCTACGAGCAGTACTTC. Translating gives CAWRDRGLSYEQYF. The gene calls are TRBV30 and TRBJ2-7; 11 bases agree with TRBD1. CDR1 is GTSNPN and CDR2 is SVGIG in the germline V gene (reference sequence). The CDR3 is 14 residues long. V shed 3 bases and J 0 bases; nucleotides not matched to a gene: 1.

The chain carries TRBV5-1 and TRBJ2-7, with D possibly matching TRBD2 (6 bases). This CDR3 is built from 13 residues. The V gene lost 4 bases and the J gene lost 4 bases, with 12 bases spanning the gap. CDR1 and CDR2 (germline): SGHRS, YFSETQ. The CDR3 DNA follows: TGCGCCAGCAGCCCCGAGGGAGGATACGAGCAGTACTTC. Translated, it gives CASSPEGGYEQYF.

The table lists this clone with a count of one. This sequence joins TRBV4-1 and TRBJ2-5, with D hard to call. Trimming left V 2 bases short and J 3 bases short, with 7 bases between. Per the germline V gene, CDR1 is MGHRA and CDR2 is YSYEKL. The CDR3 loop spans 13 amino acids. This chain's CDR3 is CASSQWLEETQYF. The CDR3 DNA reads TGCGCCAGCAGCCAATGGCTCGAAGAGACCCAGTACTTC.

The chain carries TRBV27 and TRBJ2-3; 7 nucleotides line up with TRBD2. Looked up from germline, CDR1 is MNHEY and CDR2 is SMNVEV (reference sequence). V lost 5 bases to trimming and J lost 6 bases; unmatched junction nucleotides: 8. The length of the CDR3 is 14 residues. The CDR3 reads CASSQRLAYDTQYF. The CDR3, as DNA: TGTGCCAGCAGTCAAAGACTAGCATACGATACGCAGTATTTT.